These 25 T cell receptor beta chains were sequenced from one sample in a study of early T cells in non-severe SARS-CoV-2 infection. Using its own MiXCR run on the 5' RACE reads, TCRdb lists one record per CDR3 protein. The sample carries roughly 20,000 distinct CDR3 sequences, around 4.8% recorded once. The specimen was whole blood. These receptors all stem from an adult who was a healthcare worker with PCR-confirmed SARS-CoV-2 infection or an uninfected control (not recorded which).

This clonotype was detected ten times or more. J is TRBJ1-2 and V is TRBV6-6, with a tentative D call TRBD1 (5 bases). Germline lookup yields CDR1 MNHNY and CDR2 SVGAGI (reference sequence). This CDR3 is built from 13 residues. V was pared by 7 bases and J by 8 bases, with 17 bases between. CDR3 coding DNA: TGTGCCAGCATCGACCCCGGCAGGGAAGGCTACACCTTC. It translates to CASIDPGREGYTF.

This clonotype is labeled as medium-sized. The rearrangement links TRBV12-3 or TRBV12-4 to TRBJ2-2; 8 nucleotides agree with TRBD1. Unmatched junction bases numbered 11, after V lost 6 bases and J lost 5 bases. CDR3 size: 16 residues. The CDR3 region has the DNA TGTGCCAGCAGACTTCAGGGGGCTGGGCGGACCGGGGAGCTGTTTTTT. This sequence encodes CASRLQGAGRTGELFF.

This clonotype was counted many times. J is TRBJ1-1 and V is TRBV20-1; 9 nucleotides align to TRBD1. With V trimmed by 6 bases and J by 10 bases, 6 bases remained unmatched. This CDR3 has 11 residues. Germline assignment: CDR1 DFQATT and CDR2 SNEGSKA (reference sequence). For the CDR3, the DNA is TGCAGTGCGATGGACAGGGGAGTAGCTTTCTTT. Its translation: CSAMDRGVAFF.

This clonotype was observed many times. The V and J genes are TRBV4-1 and TRBJ1-4; D perhaps matches TRBD1 (6 bases). This CDR3 has 16 amino acids. Trimming removed 2 bases at V and 8 bases at J, with 18 bases between. CDR1 is MGHRA, CDR2 YSYEKL, per germline. CDR3 nucleotide sequence: TGCGCCAGCAGCCAATTAACCGGGACACAAAAAGAAAAACTGTTTTTT. It is translated as CASSQLTGTQKEKLFF.

The chain couples TRBV5-1 to TRBJ2-5; D is ambiguous. CDR3 length: 14 residues. Germline V gives CDR1 SGHRS, CDR2 YFSETQ. The V gene lost 3 bases and the J gene lost 5 bases, with 14 bases spanning the gap. The CDR3 here is CASSSAQLSETQYF. CDR3 DNA: TGCGCCAGCAGCTCGGCGCAATTATCGGAGACCCAGTACTTC.

V gene TRBV28 combines with J gene TRBJ2-7, with 9 bases identical to TRBD1. Germline trimming cut 5 bases from V and 2 bases from J; bases unmatched to any gene: 10. Germline CDR1 MDHEN, CDR2 SYDVKM. The CDR3 is made up of 16 amino acids. CDR3 coding DNA: TGTGCCAGCAGTGTTACAGGGGGCGGATTACCCTACGAGCAGTACTTC. It yields the protein CASSVTGGGLPYEQYF. Full variable domain (remainder filled in from reference TRBV28 and TRBJ2-7): DVKVTQSSRYLVKRTGEKVFLECVQDMDHENMFWYRQDPGLGLRLIYFSYDVKMKEKGDIPEGYSVSREKKERFSLILESASTNQTSMYLCASSVTGGGLPYEQYFGPGTRLTVT.

This clonotype was counted at least ten times. V usage is TRBV5-1 and J usage is TRBJ1-2, with D hard to call. Germline CDR1 is SGHRS and CDR2 is YFSETQ. This CDR3 has 13 residues. V lost 0 bases to trimming and J lost 0 bases, with 3 bases between them. The CDR3 protein is CASSLESNYGYTF. The CDR3 DNA reads as TGCGCCAGCAGCTTGGAATCTAACTATGGCTACACCTTC. Variable domain in full (rest from reference TRBV5-1 and TRBJ1-2): KAGVTQTPRYLIKTRGQQVTLSCSPISGHRSVSWYQQTPGQGLQFLFEYFSETQRNKGNFPGRFSGRQFSNSRSEMNVSTLELGDSALYLCASSLESNYGYTFGSGTRLTVV.

This clonotype has just a few counts. The chain joins TRBV3-1 to TRBJ2-3; unclear D gene. This CDR3 region has 13 residues. Germline loops: CDR1 LGHDT, CDR2 YNNKEL (reference sequence). V was trimmed by 1 base and J by 4 bases, leaving 6 bases between them. The CDR3 DNA reads as TGTGCCAGCAGCCAAGTAGGAGCAGATACGCAGTATTTT. It yields the protein CASSQVGADTQYF.

This clonotype showed up many times. J is TRBJ1-5 and V is TRBV6-2 or TRBV6-3, with D possibly being TRBD1 (5 bases). CDR3 length equals 14 residues. CDR1 and CDR2 (germline): MNHEY, SVGEGT. Between the trimmed V and J ends, which lost 2 bases and 6 bases, there was a span of 11 bases. The CDR3 protein is CASSYAAGLQPQHF. The CDR3, as DNA: TGTGCCAGCAGTTACGCGGCAGGGCTTCAGCCCCAGCATTTT.

This clonotype has a handful of counts. The rearrangement uses TRBV20-1 and TRBJ2-3; 8 bases match TRBD1. Germline-derived CDR1 and CDR2 are DFQATT and SNEGSKA (reference sequence). Trimming cost V 6 bases and J 6 bases; bases outside gene matches: 14. The length of the CDR3 is 15 residues. The CDR3 sequence: CSAPEATGGVDTQYF. The CDR3 DNA follows: TGCAGTGCCCCCGAGGCCACAGGGGGAGTGGATACGCAGTATTTT.

Relative to its sample, this clonotype is medium-sized. This chain joins TRBV5-6 and TRBJ2-3, with unresolved D. Trimming removed 2 bases at V and 4 bases at J, with 2 bases between. The V gene's germline CDR1 is SGHDT and CDR2 YYEEEE. This CDR3 has 11 residues. As DNA, the CDR3 is TGTGCCAGCAGCTTAGCAGATACGCAGTATTTT. The encoded protein is CASSLADTQYF.

This clonotype qualifies as medium-sized. The J gene is TRBJ2-1, the V gene TRBV20-1, with D perhaps TRBD2 (6 bases). Germline assignment: CDR1 DFQATT and CDR2 SNEGSKA (reference sequence). V lost 7 bases to trimming and J lost 5 bases, with 15 bases between them. This CDR3 is 13 amino acids long. CDR3 amino acids: CSVPGGPNNEQFF. In DNA, the CDR3 is TGCAGTGTCCCCGGAGGGCCAAACAATGAGCAGTTCTTC.

V and J are TRBV27 and TRBJ2-4; tentatively, D is TRBD2 (6 bases). This CDR3 is built from 17 residues. The V and J ends lost 0 bases and 0 bases respectively, with 12 bases between them. The germline gives CDR1 MNHEY, CDR2 SMNVEV (reference sequence). The CDR3 bases are TGTGCCAGCAGTTTATCGCCAGGGAGGCTAGCCAAAAACATTCAGTACTTC. Protein: CASSLSPGRLAKNIQYF.

This clonotype ranks as medium-sized. The chain links TRBV7-2 to TRBJ1-4; D unclear. Deletions cut 3 bases from V and 2 bases from J, with 10 bases between. This CDR3 has 15 amino acids. In germline, CDR1 is SGHTA, CDR2 FQGNSA. The chain's CDR3 is CASSLGRATNEKLFF. CDR3 nucleotide sequence: TGTGCCAGCAGCTTGGGTAGAGCCACTAATGAAAAACTGTTTTTT.

In its sample, this clonotype was seen many times. The chain recombines TRBV6-2 or TRBV6-3 with TRBJ2-3, with D maybe TRBD1 (5 bases). V shed 8 bases and J shed 3 bases, with 18 bases lying between them. Germline values: CDR1 MNHEY, CDR2 SVGEGT. This CDR3 spans 15 amino acids. CDR3 amino acids: CASHRIGVGTDTQYF. CDR3 sequence (DNA): TGTGCCAGCCATCGAATAGGGGTTGGGACAGATACGCAGTATTTT.

V and J are TRBV3-1 and TRBJ2-4, with 12 nucleotides matching TRBD1. With 4 bases clipped from V and 5 bases from J, the junction kept 12 bases outside the gene matches. Per the germline V gene, CDR1 is LGHDT and CDR2 is YNNKEL (reference sequence). The CDR3 runs to 18 residues. The CDR3 DNA is TGTGCCAGCAGCCGTTCGGGACAGGGGGCGCGAGGGGAAAACATTCAGTACTTC. Its translation: CASSRSGQGARGENIQYF.

This clonotype was found many times. The chain joins TRBV30 to TRBJ2-2; no clear D. The CDR3 consists of 16 residues. Per the germline V gene, CDR1 is GTSNPN and CDR2 is SVGIG (reference sequence). Trimming shortened V by 3 bases and J by 0 bases, and 14 bases separated the two germline ends. Written as DNA, the CDR3 is TGTGCCTGGAGCGCCCCCGATAGCACGAACACCGGGGAGCTGTTTTTT. Translated: CAWSAPDSTNTGELFF.

This clonotype is medium-sized (0.01 to 0.1%). This sequence joins TRBV10-1 and TRBJ2-1; D tentatively reads TRBD1 or TRBD2 (5 bases each). Germline CDR1 reads WNHNN; CDR2 reads SYGVQD (reference sequence). This CDR3 region has 13 residues. Trimming took 6 bases from V and 9 from J, leaving 15 bases between them. Here the CDR3 reads CASSQRSGTEQFF. CDR3 bases: TGCGCCAGCAGCCAAAGATCGGGGACTGAGCAGTTCTTC.

This clonotype was detected many times. The gene calls are TRBV18 and TRBJ2-1; unclear D gene. The CDR3 totals 16 residues. The V end was cut by 2 bases, the J end by 0 bases, with 11 bases between. Germline CDR1 and CDR2: KGHSH and LQKENI. As DNA, the CDR3 is TGTGCCAGCTCACCAAGTACGACGAGCTCCTACAATGAGCAGTTCTTC. Residues: CASSPSTTSSYNEQFF.

This clonotype was detected ten times or more. The genes are TRBV7-9 and TRBJ2-2, with 7 nucleotides matching TRBD1. The CDR3 consists of 15 residues. CDR1 SEHNR and CDR2 FQNEAQ come from the germline V gene (reference sequence). V was clipped by 7 bases and J by 4 bases; unmatched bases: 9. CDR3 loop: CASTLSGTVTGELFF. CDR3 DNA sequence: TGTGCCAGCACCCTCTCCGGGACAGTCACCGGGGAGCTGTTTTTT.

This clonotype was detected many times. The genes are TRBV20-1 and TRBJ2-3; D gene ambiguous. The CDR3 runs to 14 residues. Between the trimmed V and J ends, which lost 3 bases and 1 base, there was a span of 11 bases. Germline CDR1 DFQATT, CDR2 SNEGSKA (reference sequence). CDR3 nucleotides: TGCAGTGCTAGTAGTACAGAACGCACAGATACGCAGTATTTT. Amino acids: CSASSTERTDTQYF.

This clonotype is medium-sized (0.01 to 0.1%) within its sample. The chain employs TRBV4-3 and TRBJ2-2; D gene uncertain. The CDR3 has 14 residues. The germline V and J ends were trimmed by 0 bases and 4 bases, with 6 bases remaining between them. Germline lookup yields CDR1 LGHNA and CDR2 YSLEER. CDR3 region: CASSQDWATGELFF. The DNA of the CDR3 is TGCGCCAGCAGCCAAGATTGGGCCACCGGGGAGCTGTTTTTT.

There are a few counts of this clonotype. The chain is built from TRBV19 and TRBJ2-2, with TRBD1 identical over 8 bases. Trimming took 5 bases from V and 5 from J; bases not matched to a gene: 7. The CDR3 is 15 amino acids. The germline CDR1 and CDR2 sequences are LNHDA and SQIVND (reference sequence). In DNA, the CDR3 is TGTGCCAGTAGTGGCCAGGGGGCAGAGACCGGGGAGCTGTTTTTT. Its translation is CASSGQGAETGELFF. Variable domain in full (rest from reference TRBV19 and TRBJ2-2): DGGITQSPKYLFRKEGQNVTLSCEQNLNHDAMYWYRQDPGQGLRLIYYSQIVNDFQKGDIAEGYSVSREKKESFPLTVTSAQKNPTAFYLCASSGQGAETGELFFGEGSRLTVL.

V usage is TRBV20-1 and J usage is TRBJ2-1; 14 nucleotides match TRBD2. Germline CDR1 is DFQATT and CDR2 is SNEGSKA (reference sequence). Trimming took 5 bases from V and 2 from J; bases not matched to a gene: 2. The length of the CDR3 is 15 residues. CDR3 loop: CSAGTSGGTYNEQFF. The CDR3 nucleotides are TGCAGTGCTGGGACTAGCGGGGGAACCTACAATGAGCAGTTCTTC.

This clonotype came up many times. This chain links TRBV12-3 or TRBV12-4 with TRBJ2-5; 7 bases map to TRBD2. The CDR3 runs to 14 residues. J was trimmed by 7 bases and V by 3 bases; bases with no gene match: 8. The DNA of the CDR3 is TGTGCCAGCAGTTTCGGGCTAGCGGATGGGACCCAGTACTTC. It is translated as CASSFGLADGTQYF.